This TCR beta chain was retrieved from a study of long-term antiretroviral therapy in people with HIV. Survey-level resolution applied to immunoSEQ assay v3.0. Produced via immunoSEQ multiplex PCR; TCRdb's table is partial and in-frame only. Among about 27,000 clones, roughly 80% were seen once, and the ten largest hold over 8.5%. This clone appeared a single time. Losses at the gene ends were 0 bases for V and 7 bases for J; bases not matched to a gene: 5. The CDR3 length is 16 residues. CDR1 is SGDLS, CDR2 YYNGEE, per germline. The sample consisted of unsorted PBMCs, taken 0.8 years before starting antiretroviral therapy. The source of this sequence is a man aged 18 to 35 with HIV. This chain uses TRBV9 with TRBJ1-4; TRBD1 matches 11 bases. The DNA for the CDR3 is TGTGCCAGCAGCGTAGGTCTGGGACAGGGGGGTGAAAAACTGTTTTTT. This encodes CASSVGLGQGGEKLFF.